These 16 T cell receptor beta chains share one sample of origin, sequenced in a study of blood T cell repertoires in COVID-19. Only in-frame clones appear in the TCRdb table, and some are missing; sequencing was by immunoSEQ multiplex PCR. The sample yields around 100,000 clones, over 75% seen once. The source material was peripheral blood. The receptors were sampled from a woman over 75 with acute or convalescent COVID-19.

This clone has only one observation. Here the CDR3 reads CASSPASVYEQYF. The DNA for the CDR3 is TGCGCCAGCAGCCCCGCATCGGTCTACGAGCAGTACTTC. The rearrangement uses TRBV4-1 and TRBJ2-7; D gene uncertain. CDR1 and CDR2 from the germline V gene are MGHRA and YSYEKL. CDR3 size: 13 residues. Deletions cut 4 bases from V and 3 bases from J, with 10 bases between.

DNA of the CDR3: TGTGCCAGCCAAACGGGGTTCGAGGAGACCCAGTACTTC. This gives the protein CASQTGFEETQYF. This rearrangement joins TRBV13 to TRBJ2-5; TRBD2 is a possible D gene (5 bases). V was trimmed by 8 bases and J by 5 bases, leaving 15 bases between them. Looked up from germline, CDR1 is PRHDT and CDR2 is FYEKMQ (reference sequence). This CDR3 has 13 residues. Supplemented by reference TRBV13 and TRBJ2-5, the full variable domain reads AAGVIQSPRHLIKEKRETATLKCYPIPRHDTVYWYQQGPGQDPQFLISFYEKMQSDKGSIPDRFSAQQFSDYHSELNMSSLELGDSALYFCASQTGFEETQYFGPGTRLLVL.

This clone was picked up one time. The same CDR3 can be traced to other DNA sequences in this sample. V is TRBV5-4 and J is TRBJ2-7; 8 positions agree with TRBD1. Germline V gene data show CDR1 as SGHNT and CDR2 as YYREEE (reference sequence). The length of the CDR3 is 14 residues. J gave up 0 bases and V 4 bases, and 3 bases lay outside the gene matches. The CDR3 here is CASSLGQGSYEQYF. Written as DNA, the CDR3 is TGTGCCAGCAGCCTTGGACAGGGCTCCTACGAGCAGTACTTC. The full variable domain, in which reference TRBV5-4 and TRBJ2-7 provide the parts outside the CDR3, is ETGVTQSPTHLIKTRGQQVTLRCSSQSGHNTVSWYQQALGQGPQFIFQYYREEENGRGNFPPRFSGLQFPNYSSELNVNALELDDSALYLCASSLGQGSYEQYFGPGTRLTVT.

This clone was seen just once. J is TRBJ2-7 and V is TRBV4-1; 7 nucleotides match TRBD2. This CDR3 has 15 residues. Germline-derived CDR1 and CDR2 are MGHRA and YSYEKL. Germline trimming cut 3 bases from V and 0 bases from J; bases unmatched to any gene: 5. The CDR3: CASSHPPGGSYEQYF. CDR3 DNA: TGCGCCAGCAGCCATCCCCCGGGAGGCTCCTACGAGCAGTACTTC.

The chain uses TRBV2 and TRBJ2-2; D remains ambiguous. Germline V gene lookup returns CDR1 SNHLY and CDR2 FYNNEI. V dropped 3 bases and J dropped 0 bases, with 8 bases sitting between them. The CDR3 spans 15 residues. The CDR3 sequence: CASSDAVPNTGELFF. For the CDR3, the DNA is TGTGCCAGCAGTGATGCAGTTCCGAACACCGGGGAGCTGTTTTTT.

The chain couples TRBV12-3 or TRBV12-4 to TRBJ1-2; the D gene is possibly TRBD1 (5 bases). This CDR3 region has 12 residues. Trimming pared 5 bases from V and 4 bases from J, leaving 8 bases between. The CDR3 bases are TGTGCCAGCAGTGACAGTTCCTATGGCTACACCTTC. Translating it yields CASSDSSYGYTF.

This clone appeared once. The chain carries TRBV7-2 and TRBJ2-7; D is undetermined. Germline loops: CDR1 SGHTA, CDR2 FQGNSA. CDR3 length: 12 amino acids. V was clipped by 6 bases and J by 0 bases, with 6 bases between them. The CDR3 DNA reads TGTGCCAGCAGGAAGAGCTCCTACGAGCAGTACTTC. Encoded protein: CASRKSSYEQYF.

The chain employs TRBV4-3 and TRBJ2-7, with 8 nucleotides matching TRBD1. CDR3 size: 14 residues. Germline CDR1 reads LGHNA; CDR2 reads YSLEER. V dropped 4 bases and J dropped 0; count of bases not matched to a gene: 2. CDR3 sequence reads: CASSPGTGSYEQYF. DNA of the CDR3: TGCGCCAGCAGCCCCGGGACAGGCTCCTACGAGCAGTACTTC.

The chain combines TRBV6-5 with TRBJ1-1; 11 nucleotides line up with TRBD1. CDR1 is MNHEY and CDR2 is SVGAGI in the germline V gene. Trimming removed 2 bases from V and 4 bases from J; junction bases left unmatched: 6. This CDR3 is 16 amino acids long. This CDR3 is CASSYGRGTGGTEAFF. CDR3 nucleotides: TGTGCCAGCAGTTACGGAAGAGGGACAGGGGGCACTGAAGCTTTCTTT.

The V gene is TRBV2, the J gene TRBJ2-3; weak D call: TRBD1 (5 bases). The germline V gene encodes CDR1 SNHLY and CDR2 FYNNEI. The length of the CDR3 is 15 residues. Trimming pared 4 bases from V and 0 bases from J, leaving 11 bases between. This chain's CDR3 is CASSAWGGSTDTQYF. The CDR3 DNA follows: TGTGCCAGCAGTGCTTGGGGCGGAAGCACAGATACGCAGTATTTT.

The rearrangement joins TRBV28 to TRBJ2-7; 8 positions match TRBD1. After removal of 2 bases from V and 3 bases from J, the junction contained 0 bases not matched to a gene. This CDR3 comprises 13 residues. Germline CDR1 MDHEN, CDR2 SYDVKM. The chain's CDR3 is CASSLGTGYEQYF. The DNA of the CDR3 is TGTGCCAGCAGTTTAGGGACAGGCTACGAGCAGTACTTC.

A word on this clone: One junction end disagrees with the germline gene, perhaps due to a read error. The chain recombines TRBV6-5 with TRBJ1-5; a possible D gene is TRBD1 (5 bases). Germline assignment: CDR1 MNHEY and CDR2 SVGAGI. The CDR3 loop spans 15 amino acids. DNA for the CDR3: TGTGCCAGCAGCCTCGGGGCGGGGGTCAATGAGCCCCAGCATTTT. Protein: CASSLGAGVNEPQHF.

The chain is built from TRBV27 and TRBJ1-2; D unresolved. The length of the CDR3 is 14 residues. Germline-derived CDR1 and CDR2 are MNHEY and SMNVEV (reference sequence). Between the trimmed V and J ends, which lost 3 bases and 7 bases, there was a span of 15 bases. Here the CDR3 reads CASSFREGTGGYTF. The CDR3 DNA sequence: TGTGCCAGCAGTTTTCGGGAGGGAACGGGTGGCTACACCTTC.

The rearrangement links TRBV4-3 to TRBJ1-2; maybe TRBD1 (5 bases). Trimming shortened V by 0 bases and J by 7 bases, and 15 bases separated the two germline ends. The CDR3 spans 15 residues. Germline CDR1 and CDR2: LGHNA and YSLEER. CDR3 nucleotides: TGCGCCAGCAGCCAAGATTATGGCAGGGATGCTGGCTACACCTTC. This sequence encodes CASSQDYGRDAGYTF.

This clone has just one count. This chain connects TRBV7-2 to TRBJ1-6; D unclear. CDR3 length: 14 amino acids. Germline CDR1 and CDR2: SGHTA and FQGNSA. Trimming left V 1 base short and J 10 bases short, with 11 bases between. Here the CDR3 DNA reads TGTGCCAGCAGCTTAGGCATTCGAGCCTCACCCCTCCACTTT. Translation: CASSLGIRASPLHF.

This clone was observed a single time. Here the CDR3 reads CASSYLGQGNYGYTF. In nucleotides, the CDR3 is TGTGCCAGCAGTTACCTCGGACAGGGAAACTATGGCTACACCTTC. The rearrangement joins TRBV28 to TRBJ1-2; 8 bases fit TRBD1. Trimming removed 4 bases from V and 2 bases from J; junction bases left unmatched: 6. CDR1 is MDHEN and CDR2 is SYDVKM in the germline V gene. The CDR3 spans 15 residues.